These 23 T cell receptor beta chains came from one sample sequenced in a study of blood T cell repertoires in COVID-19. This table comes from immunoSEQ multiplex PCR, and its TCRdb copy is limited to in-frame clones, with some not included. The repertoire includes 350,000 to 550,000 clones, 80% to 90% of them detected once, and approximately 1.2% sits in the top ten. Sequences were obtained from PBMCs or T cells enriched from blood (not recorded which). These receptors were obtained from a man aged 25-45 years who had recovered from COVID-19.

V is TRBV28 and J is TRBJ2-7, with D maybe TRBD1 (5 bases). V dropped 6 bases and J dropped 3 bases, with 18 bases sitting between them. Germline CDR1 reads MDHEN; CDR2 reads SYDVKM. CDR3 size: 15 residues. CDR3 nucleotide sequence: TGTGCCAGCAGAACCGCGACAGAACCTCACTACGAGCAGTACTTC. Translating gives CASRTATEPHYEQYF.

The chain couples TRBV28 to TRBJ2-3, with TRBD1 matching over 9 bases. This CDR3 contains 12 residues. Trimming removed 3 bases from V and 14 bases from J; junction bases left unmatched: 6. Germline V gives CDR1 MDHEN, CDR2 SYDVKM. The CDR3 coding sequence is TGTGCCAGCAGTTTTCCCGGGACAGGGTCGTATTTT. Translating it yields CASSFPGTGSYF.

The genes are TRBV6-5 and TRBJ2-2; 11 positions agree with TRBD2. This CDR3 has 15 amino acids. V shed 2 bases, J shed 6 bases, and the junction held 2 bases outside the gene matches. Germline CDR1 is MNHEY and CDR2 is SVGAGI. CDR3 sequence reads: CASSYNSGRAGELFF. For the CDR3, the DNA is TGTGCCAGCAGTTACAATAGCGGGAGGGCCGGGGAGCTGTTTTTT.

The chain uses TRBV27 and TRBJ2-4; D might be TRBD1 (6 bases). Germline lookup yields CDR1 MNHEY and CDR2 SMNVEV (reference sequence). The V and J ends lost 4 bases and 0 bases respectively, with 13 bases between them. This CDR3 region has 16 residues. CDR3 residues: CASSSSLQGAKNIQYF. The CDR3 DNA reads as TGTGCCAGCAGTTCCTCTCTACAGGGAGCCAAAAACATTCAGTACTTC.

The V gene is TRBV27, the J gene TRBJ1-3, with D hard to call. The germline gives CDR1 MNHEY, CDR2 SMNVEV (reference sequence). The CDR3 sequence is 15 residues long. The germline V and J ends were trimmed by 6 bases and 2 bases, with 14 bases remaining between them. CDR3 DNA: TGTGCCAGCAGCCCTGGGTCGGGGACTGGAAACACCATATATTTT. Residues: CASSPGSGTGNTIYF.

The genes are TRBV4-1 and TRBJ2-1; the match to TRBD1 covers 8 bases. The CDR3 totals 18 residues. Per the germline V gene, CDR1 is MGHRA and CDR2 is YSYEKL. V gave up 4 bases and J gave up 7 bases; unmatched junction bases: 18. CDR3 sequence: CASSPYHAGQGLGNEQFF. The CDR3 coding sequence is TGCGCCAGCAGCCCTTACCACGCCGGACAGGGCTTGGGAAATGAGCAGTTCTTC.

J is TRBJ2-2 and V is TRBV6-5; TRBD1 agrees at 8 bases. This CDR3 is built from 15 residues. The J segment lost 5 bases and the V segment lost 6 bases, leaving 8 bases of the junction unmatched. CDR1 MNHEY and CDR2 SVGAGI come from the germline V gene. The CDR3 region is CASRTGTGGTGELFF. CDR3 DNA sequence: TGTGCCAGCAGAACCGGGACAGGTGGTACCGGGGAGCTGTTTTTT.

V gene TRBV7-8 combines with J gene TRBJ1-4, with TRBD1 matching 12 bases. The CDR3 is made up of 16 amino acids. Germline V CDR1 and CDR2: SGHVS, FQNEAQ. J lost 8 bases, V lost 3 bases, and 7 bases had no gene match. The CDR3 region has the DNA TGTGCCAGCAGCTTGGGCCGGGGGACAGGGGGCGAAAAACTGTTTTTT. Amino acids: CASSLGRGTGGEKLFF.

V is TRBV12-5 and J is TRBJ2-1, with TRBD2 matching over 13 bases. J gave up 4 bases and V 6 bases, and 6 bases lay outside the gene matches. Germline assignment: CDR1 LGHNT and CDR2 FRNRAP. The CDR3 contains 16 residues. The CDR3 spells CASGLGTSGTYNEQFF. The CDR3 DNA follows: TGTGCTAGTGGCCTTGGGACTAGCGGGACATACAATGAGCAGTTCTTC.

V usage is TRBV10-2 and J usage is TRBJ1-5, with no clear D. V dropped 6 bases and J dropped 0 bases, with 12 bases sitting between them. Germline V gives CDR1 WSHSY, CDR2 SAAADI. The CDR3 sequence is 15 residues long. This chain's CDR3 is CASRQSGNSNQPQHF. The DNA of the CDR3 is TGCGCCAGCAGACAGAGCGGGAATAGCAATCAGCCCCAGCATTTT.

V is TRBV19 and J is TRBJ1-1; D might be TRBD1 (6 bases). CDR3 size: 15 residues. The germline V gene has CDR1 LNHDA and CDR2 SQIVND (reference sequence). With 1 base removed from V and 1 base from J, the gap between germline ends came to 10 bases. The CDR3 loop reads CASSIAGRGNTEAFF. For the CDR3, the DNA is TGTGCCAGTAGTATAGCGGGCAGGGGGAACACTGAAGCTTTCTTT.

The rearrangement uses TRBV18 and TRBJ2-7; 9 bases fit TRBD1. The V gene end was trimmed by 5 bases and the J gene end by 0 bases; junction bases not matched to a gene: 8. Germline loops: CDR1 KGHSH, CDR2 LQKENI. CDR3 size: 16 residues. The CDR3 bases are TGTGCCAGCTCAGCAGCCGGGACAGGGAGCTCCTACGAGCAGTACTTC. Translating it yields CASSAAGTGSSYEQYF.

The J gene is TRBJ2-3, the V gene TRBV7-2; tentative D call: TRBD1 (6 bases). Germline assignment: CDR1 SGHTA and CDR2 FQGNSA. This CDR3 comprises 13 residues. V was cut by 4 bases and J by 8 bases, with 13 bases left in between. The CDR3 coding sequence is TGTGCCAGCAGCTCCTACAGGGTCCCTACGCAGTATTTT. It codes for CASSSYRVPTQYF.

V and J are TRBV5-6 and TRBJ1-5, with TRBD1 matching over 9 bases. The CDR3 is 14 amino acids. J lost 6 bases, V lost 4 bases, and 5 bases had no gene match. Germline values: CDR1 SGHDT, CDR2 YYEEEE. The CDR3, as DNA: TGTGCCAGCAGCACCGGGACAGGGAGTCAGCCCCAGCATTTT. It translates to CASSTGTGSQPQHF. Looking up the rest from reference TRBV5-6 and TRBJ1-5 gives the full variable domain: DAGVTQSPTHLIKTRGQQVTLRCSPKSGHDTVSWYQQALGQGPQFIFQYYEEEERQRGNFPDRFSGHQFPNYSSELNVNALLLGDSALYLCASSTGTGSQPQHFGDGTRLSIL.

The rearrangement links TRBV13 to TRBJ2-7, with D maybe TRBD2 (6 bases). The CDR3 is 15 amino acids. V lost 0 bases and J lost 2, with 11 bases in between. Germline V gives CDR1 PRHDT, CDR2 FYEKMQ (reference sequence). CDR3 sequence (DNA): TGTGCCAGCAGCTTAGGAGGACTACAAACCTACGAGCAGTACTTC. Protein: CASSLGGLQTYEQYF.

The genes are TRBV4-2 and TRBJ2-5, with TRBD2 matching 10 bases. Looked up from germline, CDR1 is LGHNA and CDR2 is YNFKEQ. V lost 4 bases to trimming and J lost 6 bases; unmatched junction nucleotides: 11. The CDR3 is 16 amino acids. As DNA, the CDR3 is TGTGCCAGCAGCCGAACAGCGGGAGGGCCGACAAAGACCCAGTACTTC. Protein sequence: CASSRTAGGPTKTQYF.

The V gene is TRBV11-2, the J gene TRBJ2-7; 9 nucleotides align to TRBD1. J gave up 3 bases and V 2 bases, and 2 bases lay outside the gene matches. The CDR3 spans 14 residues. Germline V lookup: CDR1 SGHAT, CDR2 FQNNGV. The CDR3 protein is CASSLTGGYYEQYF. CDR3 DNA sequence: TGTGCCAGCAGCTTAACAGGGGGCTACTACGAGCAGTACTTC.

The chain joins TRBV19 to TRBJ1-2; 8 positions match TRBD1. V was clipped by 4 bases and J by 4 bases; unmatched bases: 8. The CDR3 length is 15 residues. Germline-derived CDR1 and CDR2 are LNHDA and SQIVND (reference sequence). The CDR3 DNA is TGTGCCAGTAGTAGCGAGGACAGGGCAATCTATGGCTACACCTTC. Protein product: CASSSEDRAIYGYTF. The whole variable domain, remainder taken from reference TRBV19 and TRBJ1-2, is DGGITQSPKYLFRKEGQNVTLSCEQNLNHDAMYWYRQDPGQGLRLIYYSQIVNDFQKGDIAEGYSVSREKKESFPLTVTSAQKNPTAFYLCASSSEDRAIYGYTFGSGTRLTVV.

The rearrangement joins TRBV2 to TRBJ2-3, with D uncertain. The germline V gene has CDR1 SNHLY and CDR2 FYNNEI. This CDR3 spans 14 amino acids. The V and J ends lost 5 bases and 3 bases respectively, with 12 bases between them. CDR3 bases: TGTGCCAGCAGTCGTACTTCGCGTACAGATACGCAGTATTTT. Its protein product is CASSRTSRTDTQYF.

The chain uses TRBV21-1 and TRBJ1-5; the table's TRBD1 call for D was not verified on the DNA. TRBV21-1 represents a pseudogene. The CDR3 is made up of 17 amino acids. CDR3 in amino acids: CASSKMRTQSSNQPQHF. The CDR3 DNA reads TGTGCCAGCAGCAAAATGAGGACACAAAGCAGCAATCAGCCCCAGCATTTT.

The sample holds one count of this clone. J is TRBJ2-7 and V is TRBV21-1; the table's D gene call, TRBD1, was not cross checked with the DNA. TRBV21-1 is designated a pseudogene. The CDR3 runs to 17 residues. The CDR3 region is CASSKGTRTGVACEQYF. Here the CDR3 DNA reads TGTGCCAGCAGCAAAGGGACCCGGACAGGGGTTGCGTGCGAGCAGTACTTC.

The rearrangement uses TRBV3-1 (or the pseudogene TRBV3-2) and TRBJ1-2; D is unresolved. V was shortened by 6 bases and J by 9 bases, with 17 bases between the two germline ends. Germline values: CDR1 LGHDT, CDR2 YNNKEL (reference sequence). The CDR3 runs 13 residues. The CDR3 sequence: CASSRGSRESYTF. DNA of the CDR3: TGTGCCAGCAGTCGCGGCTCCCGAGAGAGCTACACCTTC.

The genes are TRBV11-1 and TRBJ2-5; D gene ambiguous. Germline CDR1 is SGHAT and CDR2 is FQDESV (reference sequence). The V and J ends lost 6 bases and 5 bases respectively, with 13 bases between them. This CDR3 is built from 13 residues. CDR3 in amino acids: CASSLTSAETQYF. The CDR3 DNA reads as TGTGCCAGCAGTCTAACCAGCGCCGAGACCCAGTACTTC. Full variable domain (missing parts from reference TRBV11-1 and TRBJ2-5): EAEVAQSPRYKITEKSQAVAFWCDPISGHATLYWYRQILGQGPELLVQFQDESVVDDSQLPKDRFSAERLKGVDSTLKIQPAELGDSAMYLCASSLTSAETQYFGPGTRLLVL.